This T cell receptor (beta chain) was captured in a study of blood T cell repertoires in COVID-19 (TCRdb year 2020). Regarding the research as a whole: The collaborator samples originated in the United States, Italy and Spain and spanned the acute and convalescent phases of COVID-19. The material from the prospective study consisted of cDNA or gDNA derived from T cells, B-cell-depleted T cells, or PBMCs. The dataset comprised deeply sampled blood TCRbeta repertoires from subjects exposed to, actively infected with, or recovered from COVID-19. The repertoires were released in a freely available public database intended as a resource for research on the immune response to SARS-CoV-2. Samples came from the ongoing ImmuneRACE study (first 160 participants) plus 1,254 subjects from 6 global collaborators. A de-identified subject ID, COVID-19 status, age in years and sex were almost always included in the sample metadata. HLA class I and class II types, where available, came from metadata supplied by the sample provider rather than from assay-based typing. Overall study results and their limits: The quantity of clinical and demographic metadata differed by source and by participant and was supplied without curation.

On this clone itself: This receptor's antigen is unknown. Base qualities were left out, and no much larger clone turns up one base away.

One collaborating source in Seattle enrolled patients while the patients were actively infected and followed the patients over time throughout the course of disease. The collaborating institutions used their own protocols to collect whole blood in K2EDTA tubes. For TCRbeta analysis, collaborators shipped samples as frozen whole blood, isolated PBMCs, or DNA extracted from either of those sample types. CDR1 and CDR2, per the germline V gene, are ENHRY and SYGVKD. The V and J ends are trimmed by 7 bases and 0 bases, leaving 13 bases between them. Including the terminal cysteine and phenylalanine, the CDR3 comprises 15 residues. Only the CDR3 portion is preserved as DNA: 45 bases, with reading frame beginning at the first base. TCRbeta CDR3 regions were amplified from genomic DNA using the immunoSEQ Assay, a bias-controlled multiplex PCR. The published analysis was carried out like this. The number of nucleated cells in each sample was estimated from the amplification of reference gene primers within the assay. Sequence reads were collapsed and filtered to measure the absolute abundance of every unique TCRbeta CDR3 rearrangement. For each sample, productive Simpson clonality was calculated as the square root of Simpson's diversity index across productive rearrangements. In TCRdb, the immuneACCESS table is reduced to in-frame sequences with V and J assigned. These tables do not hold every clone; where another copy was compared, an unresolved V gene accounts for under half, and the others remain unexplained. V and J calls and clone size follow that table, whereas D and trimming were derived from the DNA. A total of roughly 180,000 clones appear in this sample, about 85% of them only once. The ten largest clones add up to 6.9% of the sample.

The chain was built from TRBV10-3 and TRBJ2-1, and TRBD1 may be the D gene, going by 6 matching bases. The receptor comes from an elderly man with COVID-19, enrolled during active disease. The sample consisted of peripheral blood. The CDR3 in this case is CAITDDRISYNEQFF. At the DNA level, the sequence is TGTGCCATCACCGACGACAGGATCTCCTACAATGAGCAGTTCTTC.